This T cell receptor beta chain was obtained from a study of OX40 agonist ivuxolimab in advanced cancers. Assay: immunoSEQ multiplex PCR; the TCRdb copy retains only in-frame clones and omits some. The table shows about 41,000 clones, with around 84% occurring only once. Blood was sampled at baseline, cycle 4 day 1, and cycle 7 day 1. This clone was seen only a few times. Trimming at V came to 5 bases and at J to 4 bases, leaving 6 bases not matched to a gene. Germline values: CDR1 MNHEY, CDR2 SVGAGI. This CDR3 is built from 14 residues. The gene calls are TRBV6-5 and TRBJ2-5; 8 bases line up with TRBD1. The specimen comprised CD4+ or CD8+ T cells sorted from blood, sampled in a trial of the OX40 agonist ivuxolimab. The receptor comes from an adult with an advanced solid tumor such as melanoma, head and neck, liver or kidney cancer. CDR3 amino acids: CASSLRTGRETQYF. In nucleotides, the CDR3 is TGTGCCAGCAGTCTGCGGACAGGGAGAGAGACCCAGTACTTC.